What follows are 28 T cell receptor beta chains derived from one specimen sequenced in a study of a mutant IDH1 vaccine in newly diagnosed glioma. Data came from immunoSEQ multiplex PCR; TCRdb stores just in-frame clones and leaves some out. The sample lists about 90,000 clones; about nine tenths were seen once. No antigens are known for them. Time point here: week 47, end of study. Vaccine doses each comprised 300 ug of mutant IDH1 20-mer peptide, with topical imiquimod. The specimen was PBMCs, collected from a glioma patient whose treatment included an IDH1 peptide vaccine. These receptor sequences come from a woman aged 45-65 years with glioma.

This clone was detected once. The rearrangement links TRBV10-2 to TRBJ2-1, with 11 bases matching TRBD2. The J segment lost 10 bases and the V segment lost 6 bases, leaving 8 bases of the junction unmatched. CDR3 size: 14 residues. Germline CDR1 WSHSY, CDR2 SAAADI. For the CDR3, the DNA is TGCGCCAGCAGGCCGTTACGACTAGCGGGGGAGCAGTTCTTC. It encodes CASRPLRLAGEQFF.

The CDR3 DNA reads TGTGCCAGCAGCGGAGGGACTAGCGGGAGCCGCTACAATGAGCAGTTCTTC. It encodes CASSGGTSGSRYNEQFF. V is TRBV7-9 and J is TRBJ2-1, with 14 bases aligning to TRBD2. Germline V gene lookup returns CDR1 SEHNR and CDR2 FQNEAQ (reference sequence). V trimming: 5 bases; J trimming: 3 bases; junction bases outside the gene matches: 6. CDR3 size: 17 residues.

CDR3 coding DNA: TGCGCCAGCAGCGCCGGGACTATGGTGTACGAGCAGTACTTC. Translated: CASSAGTMVYEQYF. The chain recombines TRBV5-1 with TRBJ2-7, with 7 bases aligning to TRBD2. The CDR3 consists of 14 residues. Per the germline V gene, CDR1 is SGHRS and CDR2 is YFSETQ. After removal of 4 bases from V and 4 bases from J, the junction contained 8 bases not matched to a gene.

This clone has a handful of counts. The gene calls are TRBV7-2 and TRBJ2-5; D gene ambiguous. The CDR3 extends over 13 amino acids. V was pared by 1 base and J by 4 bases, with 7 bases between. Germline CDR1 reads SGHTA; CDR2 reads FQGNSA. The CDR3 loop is CASSLVLGETQYF. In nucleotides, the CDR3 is TGTGCCAGCAGCTTAGTGCTAGGAGAGACCCAGTACTTC. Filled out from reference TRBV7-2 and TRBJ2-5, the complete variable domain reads GAGVSQSPSNKVTEKGKDVELRCDPISGHTALYWYRQSLGQGLEFLIYFQGNSAPDKSGLPSDRFSAERTGGSVSTLTIQRTQQEDSAVYLCASSLVLGETQYFGPGTRLLVL.

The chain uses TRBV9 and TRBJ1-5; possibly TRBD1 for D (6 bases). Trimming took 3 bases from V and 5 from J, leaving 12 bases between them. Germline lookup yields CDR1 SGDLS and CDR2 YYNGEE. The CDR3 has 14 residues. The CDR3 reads CASSEQGFDQPQHF. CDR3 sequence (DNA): TGTGCCAGCAGCGAACAGGGTTTCGATCAGCCCCAGCATTTT.

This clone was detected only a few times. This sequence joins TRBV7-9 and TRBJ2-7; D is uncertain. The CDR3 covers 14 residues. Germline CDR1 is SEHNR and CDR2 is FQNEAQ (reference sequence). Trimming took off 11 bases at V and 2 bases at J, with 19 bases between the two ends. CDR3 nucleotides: TGTGCCTCCACCTATTCCGACGGACCCTACGAGCAGTACTTC. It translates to CASTYSDGPYEQYF.

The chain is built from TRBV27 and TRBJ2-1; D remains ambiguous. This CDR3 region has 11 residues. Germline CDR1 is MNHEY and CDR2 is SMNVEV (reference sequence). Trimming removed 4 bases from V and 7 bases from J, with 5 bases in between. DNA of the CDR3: TGTGCCAGCAGTTCTTTAAATGAGCAGTTCTTC. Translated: CASSSLNEQFF.

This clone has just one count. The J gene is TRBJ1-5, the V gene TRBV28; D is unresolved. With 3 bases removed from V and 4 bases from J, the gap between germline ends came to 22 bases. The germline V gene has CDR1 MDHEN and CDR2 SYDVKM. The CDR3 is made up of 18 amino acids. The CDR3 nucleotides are TGTGCCAGCAGTTTCCTGGCGTTACAGTCCCCGGCGAATCAGCCCCAGCATTTT. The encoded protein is CASSFLALQSPANQPQHF.

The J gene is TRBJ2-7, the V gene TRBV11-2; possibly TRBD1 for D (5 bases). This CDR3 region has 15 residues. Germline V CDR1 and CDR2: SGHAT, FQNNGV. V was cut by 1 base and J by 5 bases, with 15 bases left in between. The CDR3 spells CASSLVFSQVNEQYF. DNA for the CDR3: TGTGCCAGCAGCTTAGTTTTTTCACAGGTTAACGAGCAGTACTTC.

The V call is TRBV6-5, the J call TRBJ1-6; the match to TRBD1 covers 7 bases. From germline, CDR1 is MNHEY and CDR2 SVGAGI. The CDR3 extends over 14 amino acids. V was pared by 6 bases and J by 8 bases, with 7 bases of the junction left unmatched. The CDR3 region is CASRQGVGDSPLHF. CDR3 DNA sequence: TGTGCCAGCAGGCAGGGGGTAGGGGATTCACCCCTCCACTTT.

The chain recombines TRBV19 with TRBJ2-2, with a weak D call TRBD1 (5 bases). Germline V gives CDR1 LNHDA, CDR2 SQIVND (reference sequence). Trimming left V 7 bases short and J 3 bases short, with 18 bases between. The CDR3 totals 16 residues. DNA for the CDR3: TGTGCCAGTACTCCCGCCTTTAGGGGTGACACCGGGGAGCTGTTTTTT. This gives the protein CASTPAFRGDTGELFF.

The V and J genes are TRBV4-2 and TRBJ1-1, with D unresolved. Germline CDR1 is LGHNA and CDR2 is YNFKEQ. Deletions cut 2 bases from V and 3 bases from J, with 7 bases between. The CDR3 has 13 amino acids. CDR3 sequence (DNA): TGTGCCAGCAGCCAAACGAGCTACACTGAAGCTTTCTTT. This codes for CASSQTSYTEAFF.

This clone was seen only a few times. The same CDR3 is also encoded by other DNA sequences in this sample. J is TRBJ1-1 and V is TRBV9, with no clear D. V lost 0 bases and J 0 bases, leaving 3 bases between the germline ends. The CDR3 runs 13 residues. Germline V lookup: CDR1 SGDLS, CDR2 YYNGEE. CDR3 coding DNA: TGTGCCAGCAGCGTAGCTATGAACACTGAAGCTTTCTTT. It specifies CASSVAMNTEAFF.

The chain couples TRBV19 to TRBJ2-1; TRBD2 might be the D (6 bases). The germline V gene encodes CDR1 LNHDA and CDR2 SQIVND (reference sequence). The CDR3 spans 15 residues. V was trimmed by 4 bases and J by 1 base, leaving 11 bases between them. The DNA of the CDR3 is TGTGCCAGTAGTAGTCCTAGCGCTTCCTACAATGAGCAGTTCTTC. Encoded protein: CASSSPSASYNEQFF.

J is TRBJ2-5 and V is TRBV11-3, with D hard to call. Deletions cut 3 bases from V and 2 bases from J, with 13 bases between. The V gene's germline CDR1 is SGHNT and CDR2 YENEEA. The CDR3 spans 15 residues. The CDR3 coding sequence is TGTGCCAGCAGCTTCAGCTTTGGTAGGCAAGAGACCCAGTACTTC. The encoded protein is CASSFSFGRQETQYF.

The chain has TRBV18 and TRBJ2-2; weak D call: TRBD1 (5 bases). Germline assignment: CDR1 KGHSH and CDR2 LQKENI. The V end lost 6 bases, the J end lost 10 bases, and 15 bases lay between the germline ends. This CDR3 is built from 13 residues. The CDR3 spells CASSSLQDEELFF. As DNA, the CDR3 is TGTGCCAGCTCCTCTTTACAGGATGAGGAGCTGTTTTTT.

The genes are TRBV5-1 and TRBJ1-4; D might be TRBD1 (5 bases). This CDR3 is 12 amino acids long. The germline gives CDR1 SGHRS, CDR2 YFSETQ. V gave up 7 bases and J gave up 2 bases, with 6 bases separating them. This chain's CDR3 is CASRDTNEKLFF. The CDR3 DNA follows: TGCGCCAGCCGGGACACTAATGAAAAACTGTTTTTT.

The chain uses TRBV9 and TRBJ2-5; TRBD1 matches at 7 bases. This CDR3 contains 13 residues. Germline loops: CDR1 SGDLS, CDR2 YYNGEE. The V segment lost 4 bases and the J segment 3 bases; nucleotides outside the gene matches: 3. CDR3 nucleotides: TGTGCCAGCAGCTCAGACAGGGAAGAGACCCAGTACTTC. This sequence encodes CASSSDREETQYF.

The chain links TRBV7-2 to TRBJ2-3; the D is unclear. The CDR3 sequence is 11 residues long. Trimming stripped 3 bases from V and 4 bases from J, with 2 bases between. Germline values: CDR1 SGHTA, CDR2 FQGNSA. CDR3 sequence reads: CASSLADTQYF. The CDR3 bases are TGTGCCAGCAGCTTGGCAGATACGCAGTATTTT.

For the CDR3, the DNA is TGTGCCATCAGTGAGAGGTCTAGCTATCAAGAGACCCAGTACTTC. It codes for CAISERSSYQETQYF. This chain links TRBV10-3 with TRBJ2-5; weak D call: TRBD2 (5 bases). This CDR3 is 15 amino acids long. The germline gives CDR1 ENHRY, CDR2 SYGVKD. V lost 2 bases and J lost 2, with 12 bases in between.

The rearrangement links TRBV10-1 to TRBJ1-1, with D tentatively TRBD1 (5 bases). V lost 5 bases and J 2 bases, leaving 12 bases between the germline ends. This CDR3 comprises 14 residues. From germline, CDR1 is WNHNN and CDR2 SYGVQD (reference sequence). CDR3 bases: TGCGCCAGCAGTCTGGACGGGGCTAACACTGAAGCTTTCTTT. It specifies CASSLDGANTEAFF.

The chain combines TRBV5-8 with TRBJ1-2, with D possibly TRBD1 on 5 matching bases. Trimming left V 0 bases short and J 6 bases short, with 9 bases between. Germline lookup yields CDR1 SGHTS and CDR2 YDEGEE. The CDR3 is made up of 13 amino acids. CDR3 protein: CASSLGQTDGYTF. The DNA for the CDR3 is TGTGCCAGCAGCTTGGGTCAGACAGATGGCTACACCTTC.

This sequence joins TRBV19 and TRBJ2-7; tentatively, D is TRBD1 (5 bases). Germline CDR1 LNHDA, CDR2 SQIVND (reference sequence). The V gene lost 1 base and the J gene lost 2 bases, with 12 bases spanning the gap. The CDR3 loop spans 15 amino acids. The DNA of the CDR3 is TGTGCCAGTAGTATAGTTGGAGACAGTACCTACGAGCAGTACTTC. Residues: CASSIVGDSTYEQYF.

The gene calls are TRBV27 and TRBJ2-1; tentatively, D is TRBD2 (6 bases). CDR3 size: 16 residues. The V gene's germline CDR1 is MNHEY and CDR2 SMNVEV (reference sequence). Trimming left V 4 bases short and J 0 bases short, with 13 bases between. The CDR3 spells CASSSPAGRSYNEQFF. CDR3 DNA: TGTGCCAGCAGTTCCCCGGCGGGGCGCTCCTACAATGAGCAGTTCTTC.

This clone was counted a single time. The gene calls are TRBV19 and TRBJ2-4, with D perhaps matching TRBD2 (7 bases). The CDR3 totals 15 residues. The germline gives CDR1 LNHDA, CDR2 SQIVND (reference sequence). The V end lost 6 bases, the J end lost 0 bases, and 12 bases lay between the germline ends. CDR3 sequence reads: CASRGGRSAKNIQYF. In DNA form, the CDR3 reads TGTGCCAGTAGGGGGGGGCGTTCAGCCAAAAACATTCAGTACTTC.

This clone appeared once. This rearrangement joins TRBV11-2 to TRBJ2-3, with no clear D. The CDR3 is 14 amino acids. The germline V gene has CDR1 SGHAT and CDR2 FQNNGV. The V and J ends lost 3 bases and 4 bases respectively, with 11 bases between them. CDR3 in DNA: TGTGCCAGCAGCTTTTCCCCGGGTGCAGATACGCAGTATTTT. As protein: CASSFSPGADTQYF.

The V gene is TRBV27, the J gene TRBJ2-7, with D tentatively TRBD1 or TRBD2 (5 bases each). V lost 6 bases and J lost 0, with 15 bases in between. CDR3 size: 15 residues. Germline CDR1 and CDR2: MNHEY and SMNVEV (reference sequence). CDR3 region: CASSRKGDGSYEQYF. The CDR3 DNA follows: TGTGCCAGCAGCCGAAAAGGGGACGGCTCCTACGAGCAGTACTTC.

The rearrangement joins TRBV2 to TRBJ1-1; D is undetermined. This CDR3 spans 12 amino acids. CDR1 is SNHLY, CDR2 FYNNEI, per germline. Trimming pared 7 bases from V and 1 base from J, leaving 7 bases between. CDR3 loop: CASTSRNTEAFF. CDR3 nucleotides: TGTGCCAGCACGTCCCGGAACACTGAAGCTTTCTTT.